These 23 T cell receptor beta chains were sequenced from one sample in a study of cytomegalovirus exposure and HLA in healthy donors. This PCR relied on a set of 60 Vbeta primers and 13 Jbeta primers. The method was immunoSEQ multiplex PCR; TCRdb's version includes in-frame clones alone and lacks a portion of them. The repertoire holds about 120,000 clones, with 60% to 85% as singletons. The sample was PBMCs. Receptors originate from a woman in her 40s in good health and CMV-seropositive.

The V gene is TRBV18, the J gene TRBJ2-7, with 13 bases identical to TRBD2. Germline CDR1 KGHSH, CDR2 LQKENI. The CDR3 totals 18 residues. V shed 3 bases and J 5 bases; nucleotides not matched to a gene: 13. Written as DNA, the CDR3 is TGTGCCAGCTCACCCCCAGGGACTAGCGGGAAGATCCTGAACGAGCAGTACTTC. Translating it yields CASSPPGTSGKILNEQYF.

This clone was observed a handful of times. The chain has TRBV6-1 and TRBJ2-7; perhaps TRBD1 as D (5 bases). The germline gives CDR1 MNHNS, CDR2 SASEGT. Trimming stripped 2 bases from V and 0 bases from J, with 8 bases between. CDR3 length: 14 residues. CDR3 protein: CASSERGRSYEQYF. The CDR3 DNA sequence: TGTGCCAGCAGTGAAAGGGGCCGCTCCTACGAGCAGTACTTC.

Notes on this clone: Other DNA sequences from this sample encode an identical CDR3 as well. Here the CDR3 DNA reads TGCGCCAGCAGTGAGTCGGGACACAGAAATCAGCCCCAGCATTTT. Protein product: CASSESGHRNQPQHF. The V and J genes are TRBV10-2 and TRBJ1-5, with D tentatively TRBD1 (6 bases). The CDR3 totals 15 residues. CDR1 WSHSY and CDR2 SAAADI come from the germline V gene. With 0 bases removed from V and 4 bases from J, the gap between germline ends came to 10 bases.

The J gene is TRBJ1-2, the V gene TRBV11-3, with D possibly being TRBD1 (5 bases). Germline-derived CDR1 and CDR2 are SGHNT and YENEEA. Trimming took off 1 base at V and 2 bases at J, with 17 bases between the two ends. The CDR3 extends over 17 amino acids. CDR3: CASSLASIPGQNYGYTF. CDR3 nucleotides: TGTGCCAGCAGCTTAGCCTCCATACCTGGACAAAACTATGGCTACACCTTC.

V is TRBV2 and J is TRBJ2-7; 8 bases fit TRBD2. This CDR3 has 15 amino acids. V gave up 0 bases and J gave up 4 bases; unmatched junction bases: 5. CDR1 and CDR2 (germline): SNHLY, FYNNEI. CDR3 DNA: TGTGCCAGCAGTGAAGCGGGTAGCGGGATATACGAGCAGTACTTC. It encodes CASSEAGSGIYEQYF.

The genes are TRBV27 and TRBJ2-5, with D maybe TRBD2 (5 bases). The length of the CDR3 is 15 residues. CDR1 is MNHEY, CDR2 SMNVEV, per germline (reference sequence). Deletions cut 3 bases from V and 1 base from J, with 12 bases between. For the CDR3, the DNA is TGTGCCAGCAGTTTCCTCGCCAGCGGCCAAGAGACCCAGTACTTC. It encodes CASSFLASGQETQYF.

This chain joins TRBV20-1 and TRBJ2-7; D not resolved. In germline, CDR1 is DFQATT, CDR2 SNEGSKA (reference sequence). V gave up 3 bases and J gave up 4 bases, with 7 bases separating them. There are 11 residues in the CDR3. CDR3 nucleotide sequence: TGCAGTGCTAGCAGCGAGTACGAGCAGTACTTC. This encodes CSASSEYEQYF.

The chain recombines TRBV10-3 with TRBJ2-1, with 10 bases aligning to TRBD2. The J segment lost 8 bases and the V segment lost 7 bases, leaving 8 bases of the junction unmatched. The germline V gene encodes CDR1 ENHRY and CDR2 SYGVKD. CDR3 length: 14 residues. The CDR3 DNA follows: TGTGCCATCAAGGGAGCGGGAGGGCCTGATGAGCAGTTCTTC. It translates to CAIKGAGGPDEQFF.

A few counts support this clone. The V gene is TRBV6-5, the J gene TRBJ1-6, with a possible D match to TRBD1 (6 bases). Germline CDR1 reads MNHEY; CDR2 reads SVGAGI. Deletions cut 4 bases from V and 9 bases from J, with 16 bases between. This CDR3 region has 15 residues. The CDR3 bases are TGTGCCAGCAGTTCCACCCCAGGGGAGGGTTCACCCCTCCACTTT. Amino acid sequence: CASSSTPGEGSPLHF.

This chain links TRBV10-3 with TRBJ2-7; tentative D call: TRBD2 (6 bases). The length of the CDR3 is 14 residues. Per germline, CDR1 ENHRY and CDR2 SYGVKD. V was pared by 11 bases and J by 3 bases, with 20 bases between. The CDR3 sequence: CASKRGGENYEQYF. The CDR3 bases are TGTGCCTCGAAAAGAGGCGGGGAGAACTACGAGCAGTACTTC.

This clone was counted between two and nine times. The rearrangement uses TRBV5-5 and TRBJ1-2, with unresolved D. The germline V and J ends were trimmed by 0 bases and 4 bases, with 13 bases remaining between them. Per the germline V gene, CDR1 is SGHKS and CDR2 is YYEKEE (reference sequence). The CDR3 totals 15 residues. As DNA, the CDR3 is TGTGCCAGCAGCTTGGACGGGAATGGAGGCTATGGCTACACCTTC. Residues: CASSLDGNGGYGYTF.

This clone was recorded a few times. The chain uses TRBV29-1 and TRBJ1-2; maybe TRBD1 (6 bases). This CDR3 region has 13 residues. CDR1 and CDR2 from the germline V gene are SQVTM and ANQGSEA. V was shortened by 3 bases and J by 4 bases, with 12 bases between the two germline ends. The CDR3 reads CSVDQGLGYGYTF. Written as DNA, the CDR3 is TGCAGCGTTGACCAGGGGCTAGGCTATGGCTACACCTTC.

The rearrangement links TRBV5-1 to TRBJ1-2; the match to TRBD1 covers 11 bases. There are 15 residues in the CDR3. Trimming at V came to 4 bases and at J to 3 bases, leaving 5 bases not matched to a gene. CDR1 is SGHRS and CDR2 is YFSETQ in the germline V gene. The CDR3 loop reads CASSPDRGPYYGYTF. The CDR3 nucleotides read TGCGCCAGCAGCCCGGACAGGGGGCCATACTATGGCTACACCTTC.

V usage is TRBV19 and J usage is TRBJ2-7, with TRBD1 as a possible D gene (5 bases). The CDR3 extends over 14 amino acids. Looked up from germline, CDR1 is LNHDA and CDR2 is SQIVND (reference sequence). The ends were cut back, 5 bases at V and 2 bases at J, with 13 bases in the middle. The CDR3 nucleotides read TGTGCCAGTAGTCCAGGTAGGGGTACCTACGAGCAGTACTTC. Residues: CASSPGRGTYEQYF.

The chain is built from TRBV18 and TRBJ2-7; TRBD1 matches 8 bases. CDR1 is KGHSH, CDR2 LQKENI, per germline. The CDR3 is 16 amino acids. J was trimmed by 4 bases and V by 0 bases; bases with no gene match: 8. The CDR3 loop is CASSPPVGTGAYEQYF. CDR3 bases: TGTGCCAGCTCACCACCGGTGGGGACAGGAGCATACGAGCAGTACTTC.

This chain uses TRBV27 with TRBJ2-5; D may be TRBD2 (5 bases). Trimming took off 6 bases at V and 1 base at J, with 15 bases between the two ends. This CDR3 has 15 amino acids. Looked up from germline, CDR1 is MNHEY and CDR2 is SMNVEV (reference sequence). This CDR3 reads CASSPISAGQETQYF. CDR3 sequence (DNA): TGTGCCAGCAGCCCTATTTCTGCGGGCCAAGAGACCCAGTACTTC.

The chain recombines TRBV5-1 with TRBJ2-5; TRBD2 matches at 12 bases. Germline V gives CDR1 SGHRS, CDR2 YFSETQ. V lost 4 bases, J lost 4 bases, and 8 bases stayed unmatched. The CDR3 is made up of 16 amino acids. The CDR3 sequence: CASSRSRTSGVETQYF. The DNA for the CDR3 is TGCGCCAGCAGCCGCTCCCGGACTAGCGGGGTAGAGACCCAGTACTTC.

The chain combines TRBV27 with TRBJ1-6, with 7 bases matching TRBD1. CDR3 length: 16 amino acids. V was clipped by 6 bases and J by 10 bases; unmatched bases: 15. CDR1 is MNHEY, CDR2 SMNVEV, per germline (reference sequence). In nucleotides, the CDR3 is TGTGCCAGCAGCCCGACCGGGAGCCAGGGGGTCTCACCCCTCCACTTT. This encodes CASSPTGSQGVSPLHF.

This chain connects TRBV15 to TRBJ2-5; 9 nucleotides match TRBD2. Unmatched junction bases numbered 10, after V lost 5 bases and J lost 6 bases. CDR1 and CDR2 from the germline V gene are LNHNV and YYDKDF (reference sequence). The CDR3 has 15 residues. CDR3 residues: CATSQPSGGPQTQYF. Here the CDR3 DNA reads TGTGCCACCAGCCAACCCAGCGGGGGGCCACAGACCCAGTACTTC.

The rearrangement uses TRBV4-1 and TRBJ2-2; 9 bases match TRBD1. Germline assignment: CDR1 MGHRA and CDR2 YSYEKL. The CDR3 has 16 residues. The V gene end was trimmed by 6 bases and the J gene end by 4 bases; junction bases not matched to a gene: 9. CDR3 DNA: TGCGCCAGCAGTCTCCGGGACAGGGCTGGCACCGGGGAGCTGTTTTTT. Protein: CASSLRDRAGTGELFF.

The V and J genes are TRBV19 and TRBJ2-7, with 7 bases identical to TRBD1. The germline CDR1 and CDR2 sequences are LNHDA and SQIVND (reference sequence). The CDR3 is 14 residues long. V lost 5 bases, J lost 3 bases, and 7 bases stayed unmatched. The CDR3 DNA sequence: TGTGCCAGTAGTCGGACAGGTCTTATCTACGAGCAGTACTTC. Encoded protein: CASSRTGLIYEQYF.

This chain links TRBV2 with TRBJ2-7; the match to TRBD1 covers 10 bases. CDR1 is SNHLY, CDR2 FYNNEI, per germline. The CDR3 length is 14 residues. The J segment lost 4 bases and the V segment lost 5 bases, leaving 5 bases of the junction unmatched. CDR3 residues: CASSSPGQGYEQYF. CDR3 coding DNA: TGTGCCAGCAGTTCCCCGGGACAGGGGTACGAGCAGTACTTC.

The rearrangement links TRBV5-6 to TRBJ2-7; 16 bases agree with TRBD2. The CDR3 totals 15 residues. The ends lost 4 bases at V and 4 bases at J; junction bases unmatched: 2. From germline, CDR1 is SGHDT and CDR2 YYEEEE. The CDR3 DNA reads TGTGCCAGCAGCCGGGGACTAGCGGGAGGGTACGAGCAGTACTTC. As protein: CASSRGLAGGYEQYF.